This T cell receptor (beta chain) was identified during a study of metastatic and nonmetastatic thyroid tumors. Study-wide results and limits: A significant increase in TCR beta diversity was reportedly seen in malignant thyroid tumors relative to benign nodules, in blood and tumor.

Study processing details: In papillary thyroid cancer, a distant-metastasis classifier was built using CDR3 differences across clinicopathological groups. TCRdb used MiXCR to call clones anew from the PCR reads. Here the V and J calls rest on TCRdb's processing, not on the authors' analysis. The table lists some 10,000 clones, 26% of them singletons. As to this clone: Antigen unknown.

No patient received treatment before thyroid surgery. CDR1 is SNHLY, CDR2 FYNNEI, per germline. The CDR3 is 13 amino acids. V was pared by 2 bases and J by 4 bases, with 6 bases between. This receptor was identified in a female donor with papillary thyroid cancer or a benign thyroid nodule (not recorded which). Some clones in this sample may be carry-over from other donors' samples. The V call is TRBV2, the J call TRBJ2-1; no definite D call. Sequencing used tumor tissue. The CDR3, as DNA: TGTGCCAGCAGTGAATCCCGATACAATGAGCAGTTCTTC. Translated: CASSESRYNEQFF.